This T cell receptor beta chain was sequenced in a study of cytomegalovirus exposure and HLA in healthy donors. Across the study: An analysis done earlier identified around 100 million unique TCR beta sequences from about 179 million T cells.

Study-wide results and caveats: Overall, approximately 150 TCR beta chains were annotated as cytomegalovirus-associated.

About this clone: The antigen is undetermined.

The PCR made use of 60 Vbeta and 13 Jbeta primers. Generated by immunoSEQ multiplex PCR, the TCRdb table keeps only in-frame clones and is missing some. The repertoire holds about 130,000 clones, with 75% as singletons. This CDR3 contains 16 residues. V gave up 7 bases and J gave up 6 bases; unmatched junction bases: 15. The germline gives CDR1 LNHDA, CDR2 SQIVND (reference sequence). Source material: PBMCs. The chain combines TRBV19 with TRBJ2-1, with TRBD2 matching 7 bases. This receptor was identified in a man aged 25 to 40 in good health and CMV-seronegative. The CDR3 spells CASNGGSGTRSNEQFF. The CDR3 DNA follows: TGTGCCAGTAACGGGGGGTCGGGAACTCGTTCCAATGAGCAGTTCTTC.